This record covers a single TCR beta chain. Original data processing: Scientists estimated how many nucleated cells there were by amplifying reference gene primers. Here immunoSEQ multiplex PCR was the method, and the copy in TCRdb shows in-frame clones only, minus some. The V and J calls and clone size are taken from that table; D and trimming were inferred from the DNA. The data contain about 67,000 clones, around 87% of them singletons. Per germline, CDR1 SGDLS and CDR2 YYNGEE. This CDR3 has 15 residues. V lost 0 bases and J lost 6; bases outside the gene matches: 4. The sample originates from a study of blood T cell repertoires in COVID-19. Whole-study context: Specimens from acute and convalescent COVID-19 originated in the United States, Italy and Spain.

This clonotype was obtained from a man aged 50 to 59 with active COVID-19. The sequencing input was peripheral blood. This chain uses TRBV9 with TRBJ2-1; 9 nucleotides match TRBD1. CDR3 sequence (DNA): TGTGCCAGCAGCGTAGCTGGGACAGGGACCAATGAGCAGTTCTTC. Translated, it gives CASSVAGTGTNEQFF. The full variable domain, completed using reference TRBV9 and TRBJ2-1, is DSGVTQTPKHLITATGQRVTLRCSPRSGDLSVYWYQQSLDQGLQFLIQYYNGEERAKGNILERFSAQQFPDLHSELNLSSLELGDSALYFCASSVAGTGTNEQFFGPGTRLTVL.